This entry features one T cell receptor (beta chain) sequence. Its antigen target is currently unknown. No base quality values were provided; no much bigger clone lies one nucleotide off. The sample's time point, from its label and the paper: new active TB diagnosis, blood taken before or within 7 days of starting treatment. The active tuberculosis patients were newly diagnosed, HIV-seronegative South African adults aged 18 years or older. Confirmation of active tuberculosis was based on positive sputum smear microscopy and/or a positive M. tuberculosis culture. Unsorted cryopreserved PBMC were immunosequenced, covering on average about 96,000 T cells per clinical donor. The immunoSEQ multiplex PCR assay was used to generate TCR libraries, with TCR-beta and/or TCR-alpha/delta assays applied to each sample. The Illumina high-throughput platform was used to sequence the amplified TCR libraries. The study's own analysis went as follows. Clustering and dimensionality reduction relied on pairwise TCRdist distances among GMM-specific receptors from T cells that were either sorted ex vivo or expanded in vitro. The score assigned to each clinical repertoire was mean NN-distance, meaning the average TCRdist to the nearest 10% of tetramer-positive reference sequences. GEM TCR motif frequency was calculated as the fraction of unique TCRs that matched known GEM sequences in V/J usage and CDR3 length. Linear discriminant analysis with leave-one-out cross-validation, implemented in scikit-learn, was used to classify active tuberculosis. Here the immuneACCESS table is served through TCRdb, limited to in-frame sequences with V and J called. Missing clones are a known gap in these copies; in checked studies unresolved V genes cover under half, and the rest lacks a known reason. That table is the source of V, J and clone size, and D and trimming were worked out from the DNA. The sample profile shows over 30,000 clones; around 90% of them were found once. The ten largest clones take up 5% to 6.5% of the sample.

The sample comes from a study of T cells in tuberculosis (dated by TCRdb to between 2017 and 2018). Some background on the complete study: To characterize T cells specific for the mycobacterial lipid antigen glucose monomycolate (GMM), the study used CD1B tetramers together with high-throughput TCR immunosequencing. PBMC from patients with active tuberculosis were archived either before the start of standard anti-tuberculosis treatment or within 7 days of starting that treatment. With 10 or so people per group, a South African clinical cohort compared IGRA-negative adolescents, IGRA-positive adolescents with latent tuberculosis, and adults with active tuberculosis. What the research found in general, with its limitations: Smaller NN-distances were partly driven by shorter CDR3-alpha lengths in active tuberculosis patients, and statistical significance was not reached for the TCR-beta difference. Which clinical samples got chosen depended on the availability of cryopreserved specimens, and the active tuberculosis cases were adults, whereas the controls were adolescents. Active tuberculosis TCR-alpha repertoires showed smaller mean NN-distances to GMM-specific TCRs than IGRA-negative controls, suggesting clonal expansion of these TCRs. An accuracy of approximately 87% (AUROC over 0.8) was reached by a classifier using the diverse GMM-specific repertoire, compared with under 75% accuracy when GEM motif frequencies were used.

From cysteine to phenylalanine, the CDR3 is 15 amino acids long. The DNA shown is the 45-base CDR3, in frame from base 1. The CDR1 and CDR2 encoded by the germline V gene are MDHEN and SYDVKM. V and J lose 3 bases and 2 bases, and a span of 14 bases separates them. The chain is encoded by TRBV28 joined to TRBJ2-7, and possibly TRBD1, on 5 matching bases. The sequenced sample was PBMCs, obtained at tuberculosis diagnosis. This receptor was identified in an adult with tuberculosis. The sequenced DNA is TGTGCCAGCAGTTTCCTCTGGCAGGGCCCCTACGAGCAGTACTTC. The encoded protein is CASSFLWQGPYEQYF.